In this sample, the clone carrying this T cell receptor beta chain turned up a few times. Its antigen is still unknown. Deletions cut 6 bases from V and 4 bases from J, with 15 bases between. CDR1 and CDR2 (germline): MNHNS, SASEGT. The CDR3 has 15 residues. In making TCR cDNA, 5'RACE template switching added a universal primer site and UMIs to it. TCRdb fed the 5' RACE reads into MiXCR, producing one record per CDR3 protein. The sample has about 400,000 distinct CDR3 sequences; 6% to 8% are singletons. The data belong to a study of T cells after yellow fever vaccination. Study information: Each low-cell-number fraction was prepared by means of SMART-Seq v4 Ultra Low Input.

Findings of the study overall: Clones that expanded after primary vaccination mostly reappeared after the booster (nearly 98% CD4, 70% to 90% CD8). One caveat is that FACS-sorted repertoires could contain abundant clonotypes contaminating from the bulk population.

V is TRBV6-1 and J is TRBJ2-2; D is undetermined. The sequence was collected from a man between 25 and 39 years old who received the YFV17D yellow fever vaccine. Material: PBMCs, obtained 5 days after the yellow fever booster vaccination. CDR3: CASRQVPGTTGELFF. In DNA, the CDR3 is TGTGCCAGCAGACAAGTACCCGGCACCACCGGGGAGCTGTTTTTT.